These 21 T cell receptor beta chains originate from one sample sequenced in a study of regulatory T cells in long-lasting Graves disease. CDR3 regions were amplified by Arm-PCR using iRepertoire HTBI primers to build TCR beta libraries. TCRdb used MiXCR to reprocess the multiplex PCR reads, holding one entry per CDR3 protein. The sample has about 460,000 distinct CDR3 sequences, about 14% seen once. As to time point: newly diagnosed GD, antithyroid drugs for less than 3 months. PBMCs provided the RNA from which the TCR library was made. In addition, the sample was reused for a study of T cells in Graves' hyperthyroidism and ophthalmopathy.

This material consisted of peripheral blood mononuclear cells (PBMCs), taken at new diagnosis, from a patient treated with antithyroid drugs. These receptors all come from a woman in her forties or fifties with Graves disease.

This clonotype was observed many times. This chain uses TRBV7-9 with TRBJ2-5, with D possibly being TRBD1 or TRBD2 (5 bases each). CDR1 and CDR2 (germline): SEHNR, FQNEAQ (reference sequence). This CDR3 has 14 amino acids. Trimming took 1 base from V and 0 from J, leaving 6 bases between them. CDR3 nucleotides: TGTGCCAGCAGCTTAGGGGGGTACCAAGAGACCCAGTACTTC. It encodes CASSLGGYQETQYF.

A remark on this clonotype: A far larger clone is one base from this, pointing to a likely read error. The chain carries TRBV3-1 and TRBJ2-7; 10 nucleotides match TRBD1. Germline V gives CDR1 LGHDT, CDR2 YNNKEL (reference sequence). CDR3 length: 15 residues. CDR3 in amino acids: CAGSFTGTGAYEQYF. Written as DNA, the CDR3 is TGTGCCGGCAGTTTCACCGGGACAGGGGCCTACGAGCAGTACTTC.

This clonotype has a handful of counts. The chain links TRBV7-3 to TRBJ2-1, with D unclear. V was pared by 1 base and J by 6 bases, with 13 bases between. CDR1 SGHTA and CDR2 FQGTGA come from the germline V gene. The CDR3 runs 15 residues. The CDR3 protein is CASSLMVAGRNEQFF. The CDR3 DNA sequence: TGTGCCAGCAGCTTAATGGTCGCAGGTCGCAATGAGCAGTTCTTC.

Many counts were recorded for this clonotype. The gene calls are TRBV5-1 and TRBJ2-5; 8 bases are a match to TRBD1. Trimming at V came to 4 bases and at J to 4 bases, leaving 6 bases not matched to a gene. In germline, CDR1 is SGHRS, CDR2 YFSETQ. The CDR3 extends over 14 amino acids. CDR3 amino acids: CASSHGQGSETQYF. For the CDR3, the DNA is TGCGCCAGCAGCCACGGACAGGGTTCAGAGACCCAGTACTTC.

This clonotype was seen a few times. The gene calls are TRBV20-1 and TRBJ2-7; D is unresolved. V lost 6 bases and J lost 1, with 13 bases in between. This CDR3 is built from 13 residues. Germline CDR1 DFQATT, CDR2 SNEGSKA (reference sequence). The CDR3 sequence is CSALAAPSYEQYF. CDR3 in DNA: TGCAGTGCCCTGGCGGCCCCGTCCTACGAGCAGTACTTC.

In its sample, this clonotype was seen many times. The rearrangement joins TRBV28 to TRBJ1-1, with D maybe TRBD1 (5 bases). V gave up 2 bases and J gave up 2 bases, with 27 bases separating them. The V gene's germline CDR1 is MDHEN and CDR2 SYDVKM. The CDR3 consists of 20 residues. In DNA form, the CDR3 reads TGTGCCAGCAGTTTACTTTTTTTTAAGCAATCGGGCAGGGAAAACACTGAAGCTTTCTTT. It encodes CASSLLFFKQSGRENTEAFF.

Many counts were recorded for this clonotype. The J gene is TRBJ2-5, the V gene TRBV18, with 10 nucleotides matching TRBD2. This CDR3 has 14 amino acids. V shed 8 bases, J shed 4 bases, and the junction held 7 bases outside the gene matches. Germline assignment: CDR1 KGHSH and CDR2 LQKENI. CDR3 DNA: TGTGCCAGCACACTAGCGGGACATCGAGAGACCCAGTACTTC. Amino acid sequence: CASTLAGHRETQYF.

The V call is TRBV10-3, the J call TRBJ1-6, with no clear D. Trimming stripped 2 bases from V and 9 bases from J, with 5 bases between. This CDR3 is built from 12 residues. Germline V gene lookup returns CDR1 ENHRY and CDR2 SYGVKD. The CDR3 DNA reads TGTGCCATCAGTGAGGAGGGTTCACCCCTCCACTTT. Its translation is CAISEEGSPLHF.

The chain carries TRBV11-2 and TRBJ2-2; TRBD2 agrees at 9 bases. Germline CDR1 and CDR2: SGHAT and FQNNGV. J was trimmed by 3 bases and V by 3 bases; bases with no gene match: 5. CDR3 length equals 16 residues. The CDR3 spells CASSFLAGPHTGELFF. The CDR3 DNA reads as TGTGCCAGCAGCTTTCTAGCGGGACCCCACACCGGGGAGCTGTTTTTT.

On this clonotype itself: An end of the junction differs from the germline gene, which may be a read error. The rearrangement joins TRBV9 to TRBJ1-4; D gene uncertain. Per germline, CDR1 SGDLS and CDR2 YYNGEE. This CDR3 is 17 amino acids long. The CDR3 loop reads CASSAEFGRSTNEKLLF. The CDR3 region has the DNA TGTGCCAGCAGCGCCGAGTTTGGGCGTTCAACTAATGAAAAACTGCTTTTT.

This clonotype was picked up many times. Here the CDR3 DNA reads TGTGCCAGCAGCCTCCGACTAGCGGGAGTGAATGAGCAGTTCTTC. Residues: CASSLRLAGVNEQFF. The chain uses TRBV11-2 and TRBJ2-1; 12 bases are shared with TRBD2. This CDR3 has 15 residues. V was pared by 5 bases and J by 7 bases, with 6 bases of the junction left unmatched. Germline CDR1 SGHAT, CDR2 FQNNGV.

Notes on this clonotype: Given a far larger clone just one base away, this is likely a sequencing read error. The chain joins TRBV10-3 to TRBJ2-7; D assignment may be TRBD1 or TRBD2 (6 bases each). The closer fit of TRBJ2-5 to the DNA end suggests the J call may be wrong. Germline V lookup: CDR1 ENHRY, CDR2 SYGVKD. This CDR3 contains 15 residues. Written as DNA, the CDR3 is TGTGCCATCAGTGAATATGGGGGCGGAGGGGAGACCCAGTACTTC. Translated, it gives CAISEYGGGGETQYF.

The sample holds a few counts of this clonotype. The chain uses TRBV19 and TRBJ2-5, with 10 bases matching TRBD2. CDR3 length: 16 amino acids. Trimming took 4 bases from V and 0 from J; bases not matched to a gene: 5. The V gene's germline CDR1 is LNHDA and CDR2 SQIVND (reference sequence). For the CDR3, the DNA is TGTGCCAGTAGTACCGGGACTAGCGTAGACCAAGAGACCCAGTACTTC. Amino acids: CASSTGTSVDQETQYF.

The chain employs TRBV7-9 and TRBJ1-1; D remains ambiguous. This CDR3 region has 14 residues. Germline V gene sequence: CDR1 SEHNR, CDR2 FQNEAQ (reference sequence). V shed 5 bases and J shed 4 bases, with 14 bases lying between them. DNA for the CDR3: TGTGCCAGCAGCCCCCGAACACAATCCACTGAAGCTTTCTTT. Its translation is CASSPRTQSTEAFF.

The chain is built from TRBV24-1 and TRBJ2-3, with 13 bases aligning to TRBD2. CDR1 is KGHDR, CDR2 SFDVKD, per germline. With V trimmed by 7 bases and J by 2 bases, 5 bases remained unmatched. CDR3 length equals 16 residues. CDR3 protein: CATRAGTSGDTDTQYF. The CDR3 bases are TGTGCCACCAGGGCCGGGACTAGCGGGGACACAGATACGCAGTATTTT.

This clonotype was seen ten or more times. The rearrangement joins TRBV12-3 or TRBV12-4 to TRBJ1-1; D remains unclear. Trimming removed 8 bases at V and 0 bases at J, with 7 bases between. This CDR3 spans 12 amino acids. CDR3 DNA sequence: TGTGCCAGCCATCCTCTGAACACTGAAGCTTTCTTT. It specifies CASHPLNTEAFF.

Ten or more counts support this clonotype. The V and J genes are TRBV18 and TRBJ2-2, with D uncertain. The V gene's germline CDR1 is KGHSH and CDR2 LQKENI. Trimming shortened V by 0 bases and J by 1 base, and 6 bases separated the two germline ends. This CDR3 is 15 amino acids long. The CDR3 sequence: CASSPPGLNTGELFF. CDR3 bases: TGTGCCAGCTCACCACCGGGCCTGAACACCGGGGAGCTGTTTTTT.

This clonotype was detected many times. The chain has TRBV28 and TRBJ2-1; 9 bases are shared with TRBD2. The CDR3 length is 12 residues. Looked up from germline, CDR1 is MDHEN and CDR2 is SYDVKM. Unmatched junction bases numbered 4, after V lost 10 bases and J lost 6 bases. CDR3 sequence reads: CATSGTLNEQFF. CDR3 bases: TGTGCCACTAGCGGGACCCTCAATGAGCAGTTCTTC.

Worth noting for this clonotype: Just one base apart from a much larger clone, this may be a read error. The rearrangement links TRBV7-9 to TRBJ2-1; tentatively, D is TRBD1 (6 bases). The germline CDR1 and CDR2 sequences are SEHNR and FQNEAQ (reference sequence). Between the trimmed V and J ends, which lost 4 bases and 10 bases, there was a span of 23 bases. This CDR3 region has 16 residues. As DNA, the CDR3 is TGTGCCAGCAGCTATGGGGGCGGACAGAGATCCTACGAGCAGTTCTTC. Its protein is CASSYGGGQRSYEQFF. The full variable domain, in which reference TRBV7-9 and TRBJ2-1 provide the parts outside the CDR3, is DTGVSQNPRHKITKRGQNVTFRCDPISEHNRLYWYRQTLGQGPEFLTYFQNEAQLEKSRLLSDRFSAERPKGSFSTLEIQRTEQGDSAMYLCASSYGGGQRSYEQFFGPGTRLTVL.

This clonotype was counted between two and nine times. The genes are TRBV28 and TRBJ2-3, with D tentatively TRBD2 (6 bases). V lost 4 bases to trimming and J lost 5 bases, with 10 bases between them. In germline, CDR1 is MDHEN, CDR2 SYDVKM. The CDR3 covers 13 residues. DNA for the CDR3: TGTGCCAGCAGTTCGGGGGTCGGAGATACGCAGTATTTT. It is translated as CASSSGVGDTQYF.

This clonotype was counted a few times. The chain couples TRBV25-1 to TRBJ2-5; D is unclear. The V end lost 2 bases, the J end lost 2 bases, and 9 bases lay between the germline ends. Germline assignment: CDR1 MGHDK and CDR2 SYGVNS. The CDR3 loop spans 14 amino acids. The CDR3 DNA follows: TGTGCCAGCAGTGAAAACCGGTTTCAAGAGACCCAGTACTTC. Its protein product is CASSENRFQETQYF.